This T cell receptor beta chain was retrieved from a study of blood T cell repertoires in COVID-19. Study in general: The United States, Italy and Spain provided the acute and convalescent COVID-19 samples.

This CDR3 region has 14 residues. The V and J ends lost 2 bases and 1 base, in that order; junction bases with no gene match: 0. CDR1 is SGHTA and CDR2 is FQGNSA in the germline V gene. Produced via immunoSEQ multiplex PCR; TCRdb's table is partial and in-frame only. This table has some 320,000 clones, roughly 86% appearing once. In this sample, this clone turned up a few times. The origin of this receptor is a woman aged 45-65 years who had recovered from COVID-19. Specimen: peripheral blood. The chain employs TRBV7-2 and TRBJ1-1; TRBD1 agrees at 8 bases. This chain's CDR3 is CASSLQGANTEAFF. CDR3 nucleotide sequence: TGTGCCAGCAGCTTACAGGGGGCGAACACTGAAGCTTTCTTT.